The present T cell receptor (beta chain) was sequenced within a study of T cells after yellow fever vaccination. The wider study: Low-cell-number fractions underwent preparation using SMART-Seq v4 Ultra Low Input.

This clonotype was detected only a few times. The target antigen is unknown. Germline V gene data show CDR1 as SGHVS and CDR2 as FQNEAQ. The CDR3 length is 15 residues. V lost 1 base to trimming and J lost 3 bases, with 12 bases between them. TCRdb reprocessed the 5' RACE reads with MiXCR, giving one entry per CDR3 protein. The sample includes about 260,000 distinct CDR3 sequences, around 4.9% of them seen just once. Study-wide findings and caveats: Reappearing after the booster were most of the clones from primary vaccination (around 96% CD4, approximately 86% CD8). The study found a weaker secondary response that peaked faster, day 5 versus 15. Shared CD4/CD8 clonotypes were a small share, likely from convergent recombination.

The receptor was isolated from a man younger than 35 who received the YFV17D yellow fever vaccine. The material was CD4+ T cells sorted from PBMCs, obtained on the day of the yellow fever booster vaccination. The chain is built from TRBV7-8 and TRBJ1-1; D call uncertain. CDR3 sequence: CASSLGEVPHTEAFF. As DNA, the CDR3 is TGTGCCAGCAGCTTAGGGGAGGTCCCCCACACTGAAGCTTTCTTT.